This T cell receptor beta chain appears in the sequencing data of a study of cytomegalovirus exposure and HLA in healthy donors. Study in general: Earlier work reported 100 million or so unique TCR beta sequences from approximately 180 million T cells. Study results and caveats: TCR beta chains associated with HLA were, in a later analysis, more clonally expanded than equally common others. Researchers left out some V segments, among them TRBV6-2 and TRBV6-3, as indistinguishable. In a later analysis, productive TCRs from donors in an Asian-associated ancestry cluster reportedly carried fewer N-insertions than the cohort mean.

Germline CDR1 and CDR2: SNHLY and FYNNEI. V lost 5 bases, J lost 4 bases, and 5 bases stayed unmatched. The CDR3 totals 16 residues. The PCR contained 60 Vbeta and 13 Jbeta primers. Profiling relied on immunoSEQ multiplex PCR, and the TCRdb table lists in-frame clones only, not all of them. The sample holds around 150,000 clones, about 79% seen once. To note about this clone: Its antigen is still unknown.

The TCR originated in a female donor in good health and CMV-seropositive. The rearrangement links TRBV2 to TRBJ2-2; 12 bases agree with TRBD2. Material for sequencing was PBMCs. CDR3 loop: CASSNLAGGGTGELFF. CDR3 nucleotides: TGTGCCAGCAGTAACCTAGCGGGGGGGGGCACCGGGGAGCTGTTTTTT.